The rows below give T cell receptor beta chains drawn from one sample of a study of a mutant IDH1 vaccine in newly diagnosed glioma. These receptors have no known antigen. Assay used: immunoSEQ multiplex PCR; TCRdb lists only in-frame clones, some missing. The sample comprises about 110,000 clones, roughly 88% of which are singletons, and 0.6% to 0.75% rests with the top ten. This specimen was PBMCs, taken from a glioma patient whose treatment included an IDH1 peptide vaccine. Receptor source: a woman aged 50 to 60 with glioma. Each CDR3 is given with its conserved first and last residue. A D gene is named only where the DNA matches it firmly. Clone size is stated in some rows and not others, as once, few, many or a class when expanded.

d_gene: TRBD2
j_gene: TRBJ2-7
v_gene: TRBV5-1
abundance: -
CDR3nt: TGCGCCAGCAGCTGGACTAGCGTTCGGACCTACGAGCAGTACTTC
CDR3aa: CASSWTSVRTYEQYF

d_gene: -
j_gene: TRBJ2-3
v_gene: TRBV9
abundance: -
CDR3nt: TGTGCCAGCAGCTCTTCCACCGACCCAACGGCGCAGTATTTT
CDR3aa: CASSSSTDPTAQYF

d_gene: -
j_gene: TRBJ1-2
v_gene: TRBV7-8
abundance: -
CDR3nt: TGTGCCAGCAGTCTCATGGATAGTTCTGGCTACACCTTC
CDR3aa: CASSLMDSSGYTF

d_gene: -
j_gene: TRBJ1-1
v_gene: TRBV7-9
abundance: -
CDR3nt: TGTGCCAGCACCCCGGGGGGGACTGAAGCTTTCTTT
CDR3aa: CASTPGGTEAFF

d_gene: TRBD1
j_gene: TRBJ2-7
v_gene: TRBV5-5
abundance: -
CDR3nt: TGTGCCAGCAGCCTTGACAGGGACGACCCCTACGAGCAGTACTTC
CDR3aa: CASSLDRDDPYEQYF

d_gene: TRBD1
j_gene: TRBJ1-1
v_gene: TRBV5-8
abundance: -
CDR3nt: TGTGCCAGCAGCTTGGGGACAGGTCTTACAATGAACACTGAAGCTTTCTTT
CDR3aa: CASSLGTGLTMNTEAFF

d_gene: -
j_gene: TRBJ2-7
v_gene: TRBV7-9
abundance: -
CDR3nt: TGTGCCAGCAGCTTGTCTGAGAGGGCCCACTACGAGCAGTACTTC
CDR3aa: CASSLSERAHYEQYF

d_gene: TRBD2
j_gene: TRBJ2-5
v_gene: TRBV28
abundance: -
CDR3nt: TGTGCCAGCAGTTTATCGGCCCGGCGCGGGAGTCGGTGGGAGACCCAGTACTTC
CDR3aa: CASSLSARRGSRWETQYF

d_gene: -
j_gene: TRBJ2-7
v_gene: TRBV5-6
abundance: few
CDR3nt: TGTGCCAGCAGCCGTCGTGTGGGGACCCCTGGGGAGCAGTACTTC
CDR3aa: CASSRRVGTPGEQYF

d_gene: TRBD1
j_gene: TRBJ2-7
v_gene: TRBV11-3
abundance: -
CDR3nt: TGTGCCAGCAGCCTGTCGGGACAGGGGATAAGCGAGCAGTACTTC
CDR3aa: CASSLSGQGISEQYF

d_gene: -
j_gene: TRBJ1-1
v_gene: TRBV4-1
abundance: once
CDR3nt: TGCGCCAGCAGCCAAGATGGCGACGATGAAGCTTTCTTT
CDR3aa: CASSQDGDDEAFF

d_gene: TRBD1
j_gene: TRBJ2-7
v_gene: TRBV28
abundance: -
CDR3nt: TGTGCCATCAAGCCCCCCGGGACAGGGGCATACGAGCAGTACTTC
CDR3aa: CAIKPPGTGAYEQYF

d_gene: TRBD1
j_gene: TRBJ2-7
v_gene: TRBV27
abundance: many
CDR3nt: TGTGCCAGCAAGAGGACTCGAGGGGGCAACGAGCAGTACTTC
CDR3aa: CASKRTRGGNEQYF

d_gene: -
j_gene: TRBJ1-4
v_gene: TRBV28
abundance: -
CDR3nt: TGTGCCAGCAGTACCCTAGGAAGGTTTGCAACTAATGAAAAACTGTTTTTT
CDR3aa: CASSTLGRFATNEKLFF

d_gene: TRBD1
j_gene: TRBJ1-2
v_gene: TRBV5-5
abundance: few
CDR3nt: TGTGCCAGCAGCTCCCAGACAGGGGACTATGGCTACACCTTC
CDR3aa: CASSSQTGDYGYTF

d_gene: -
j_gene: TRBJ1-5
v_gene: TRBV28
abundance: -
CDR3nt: TGTGCCAGCACCCGCCCCGGGGGGCCTCAGCCCCAGCATTTT
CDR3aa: CASTRPGGPQPQHF

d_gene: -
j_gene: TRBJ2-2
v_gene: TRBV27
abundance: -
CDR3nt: TGTGCCAGCAGTTTCGCCAGCTCGAACACCGGGGAGCTGTTTTTT
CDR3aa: CASSFASSNTGELFF

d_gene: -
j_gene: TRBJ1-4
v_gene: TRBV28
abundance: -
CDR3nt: TGTGCCAGCAGGACGACAGCCTCAACTAATGAAAAACTGTTTTTT
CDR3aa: CASRTTASTNEKLFF

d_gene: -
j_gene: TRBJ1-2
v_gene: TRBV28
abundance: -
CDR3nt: TGTGCCAGCAGTCCCGGGGGGGGCTATGGCTACACCTTC
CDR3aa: CASSPGGGYGYTF

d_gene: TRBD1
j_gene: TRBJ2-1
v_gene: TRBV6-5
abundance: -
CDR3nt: TGTGCCAGCAGTCACGGGACAGGGGTAGGGAATGAGCAGTTCTTC
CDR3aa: CASSHGTGVGNEQFF

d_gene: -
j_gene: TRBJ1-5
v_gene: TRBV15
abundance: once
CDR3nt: TGTGCCACCAGCAGAGGAAGGGGTTTTAGCAATCAGCCCCAGCATTTT
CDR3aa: CATSRGRGFSNQPQHF

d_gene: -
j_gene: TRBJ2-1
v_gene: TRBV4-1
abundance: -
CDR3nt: TGCGCCAGCAGCCAAGAGAGAGCCAGTCGCGAGTTCTTC
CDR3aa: CASSQERASREFF

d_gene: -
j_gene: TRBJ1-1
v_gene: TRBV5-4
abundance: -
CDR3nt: TGTGCCAGCAGCACTTCGGACAGAAACACTGAAGCTTTCTTT
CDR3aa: CASSTSDRNTEAFF

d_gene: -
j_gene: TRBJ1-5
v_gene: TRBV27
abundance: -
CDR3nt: TGTGCCAGCAGACAGGGAGGGGGAAACAATCAGCCCCAGCATTTT
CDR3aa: CASRQGGGNNQPQHF

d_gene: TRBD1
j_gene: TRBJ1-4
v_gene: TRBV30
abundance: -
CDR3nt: TGTGCCTGGAGTGTAGGGGCAGGGGGCTCTGTTGGAGAAAAACTGTTTTTT
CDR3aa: CAWSVGAGGSVGEKLFF

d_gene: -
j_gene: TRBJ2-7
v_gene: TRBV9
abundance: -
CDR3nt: TGTGCCAGCAGCCCTAGGCCCGCTAGCTGGTTCGAGCAGTACTTC
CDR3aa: CASSPRPASWFEQYF

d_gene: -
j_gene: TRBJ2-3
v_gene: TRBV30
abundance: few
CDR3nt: TGTGCCTGGATGCAGGGGTTTAGCACAGATACGCAGTATTTT
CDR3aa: CAWMQGFSTDTQYF

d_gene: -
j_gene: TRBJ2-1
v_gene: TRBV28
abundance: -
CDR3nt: TGTGCCAGCAAGGGGCCCTACAATGAGCAGTTCTTC
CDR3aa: CASKGPYNEQFF

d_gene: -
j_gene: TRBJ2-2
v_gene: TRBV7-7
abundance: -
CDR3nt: TGTGCTAGCAGCTCCGAGTCAGGGGACACCGGGGAGCTGTTTTTT
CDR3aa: CASSSESGDTGELFF

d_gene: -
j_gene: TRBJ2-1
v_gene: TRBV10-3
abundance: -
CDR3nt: TGTGCCATCACCCCCTCCACCTCCTACAATGAGCAGTTCTTC
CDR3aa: CAITPSTSYNEQFF

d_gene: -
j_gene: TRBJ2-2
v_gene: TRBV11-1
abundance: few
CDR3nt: TGTGCCAGCAGCTTAGGGGCCACATACACCGGGGAGCTGTTTTTT
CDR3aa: CASSLGATYTGELFF

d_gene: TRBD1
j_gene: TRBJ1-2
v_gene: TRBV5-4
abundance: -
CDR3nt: TGTGCCAGCAGCCCGGGACAGCCGGGAGTAAGAGGATTCTATGGCTACACCTTC
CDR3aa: CASSPGQPGVRGFYGYTF

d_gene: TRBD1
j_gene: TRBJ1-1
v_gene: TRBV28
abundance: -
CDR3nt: TGTGCCAGCCGCCGCCACGGGACAGTTATGAACACTGAAGCTTTCTTT
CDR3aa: CASRRHGTVMNTEAFF

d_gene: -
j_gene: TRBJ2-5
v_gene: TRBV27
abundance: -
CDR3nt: TGTGCCAGCCGGGACCTAGGGGGACAAGAGACCCAGTACTTC
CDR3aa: CASRDLGGQETQYF

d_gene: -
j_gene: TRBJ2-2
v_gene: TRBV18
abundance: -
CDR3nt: TGTGCCAGCTCCGGCGGCGGGACAGCTCTAACCGGGGAGCTGTTTTTT
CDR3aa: CASSGGGTALTGELFF

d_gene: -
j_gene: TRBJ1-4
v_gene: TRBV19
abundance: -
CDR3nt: TGTGCCAGTAGTTTGCCTCCGGGACACCGTTTCGAAAAACTGTTTTTT
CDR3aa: CASSLPPGHRFEKLFF

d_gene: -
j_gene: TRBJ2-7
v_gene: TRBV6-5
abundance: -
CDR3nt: TGTGCCAGCAGTTACAACCCCCGGGGCCAAACCTACGAGCAGTACTTC
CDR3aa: CASSYNPRGQTYEQYF

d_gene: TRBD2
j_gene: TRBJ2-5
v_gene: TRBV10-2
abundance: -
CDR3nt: TGCGCCAGCAGTGGGGCGGGAGCGGGAGGACAAGAGACCCAGTACTTC
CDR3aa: CASSGAGAGGQETQYF

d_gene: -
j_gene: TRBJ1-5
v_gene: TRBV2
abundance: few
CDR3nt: TGTGCCAGCAGTGGATTCTATAGCAATCAGCCCCAGCATTTT
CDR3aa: CASSGFYSNQPQHF

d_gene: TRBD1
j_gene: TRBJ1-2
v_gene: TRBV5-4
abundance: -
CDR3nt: TGTGCCAGCAGCGGAGCCGGGACAGGGACCTATGGCTACACCTTC
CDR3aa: CASSGAGTGTYGYTF

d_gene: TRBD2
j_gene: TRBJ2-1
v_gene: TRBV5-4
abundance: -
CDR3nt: TGTGCCAGCAGCTTCGGACTAGCGGGAGCCCTTGAGCAGTTCTTC
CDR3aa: CASSFGLAGALEQFF

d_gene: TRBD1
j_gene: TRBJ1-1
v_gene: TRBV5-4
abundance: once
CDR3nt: TGTGCCAGCAGCTCGAACAGGGGGTTGAACACTGAAGCTTTCTTT
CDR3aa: CASSSNRGLNTEAFF

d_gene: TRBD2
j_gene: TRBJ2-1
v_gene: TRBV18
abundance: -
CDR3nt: TGTGCCAGCTCACCCCTGACTAGCGGCGAGCAGTTCTTC
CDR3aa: CASSPLTSGEQFF

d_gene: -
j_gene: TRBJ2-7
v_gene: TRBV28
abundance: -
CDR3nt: TGTGCCATAGGGACGGCACAGGGCTCCTACGAGCAGTACTTC
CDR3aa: CAIGTAQGSYEQYF

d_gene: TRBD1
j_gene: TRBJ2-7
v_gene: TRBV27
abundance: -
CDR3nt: TGTGCCAGCAGTTTATACAGGGGGGTGGGCGAGCAGTACTTC
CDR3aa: CASSLYRGVGEQYF

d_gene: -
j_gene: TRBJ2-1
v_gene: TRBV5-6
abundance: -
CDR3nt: TGTGCCAGCAGCTTGTACCCAGGGCCCTACAATGAGCAGTTCTTC
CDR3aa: CASSLYPGPYNEQFF

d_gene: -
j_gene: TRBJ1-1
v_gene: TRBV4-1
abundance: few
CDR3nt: TGCGCCAGCAGCCCGGAGGGGTTTAACACTGAAGCTTTCTTT
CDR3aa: CASSPEGFNTEAFF

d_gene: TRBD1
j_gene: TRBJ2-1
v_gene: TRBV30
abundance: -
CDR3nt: TGTGCCTGGAGTAGACAGGGGGAGGGTGAGCAGTTCTTC
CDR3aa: CAWSRQGEGEQFF